This T cell receptor beta chain comes out of a study of blood T cell repertoires in COVID-19. TCRdb's table, derived via immunoSEQ multiplex PCR, lists solely in-frame clones and lacks some. The sample holds over 200,000 clones, 85% to 90% seen once. Germline V CDR1 and CDR2: SGHKS, YYEKEE (reference sequence). The CDR3 runs to 16 residues. Trimming pared 1 base from V and 5 bases from J, leaving 16 bases between. V is TRBV5-5 and J is TRBJ1-5; perhaps TRBD1 as D (6 bases). Sequencing was carried out using PBMCs or T cells enriched from blood (not recorded which). The clonotype comes from a man in his late teens or twenties who had recovered from COVID-19. The DNA of the CDR3 is TGTGCCAGCAGCTTGAGGGGGAGATCATACGATCAGCCCCAGCATTTT. Its protein product is CASSLRGRSYDQPQHF.